The 30 T cell receptor beta chains presented below share a single source sample, sequenced in a study of identical twins. A single record per CDR3 protein comes from TCRdb applying MiXCR to the 5' RACE reads. The table shows around 960,000 distinct CDR3 sequences, with around 12% occurring only once. The same data also contributed to another study, on yellow fever vaccine responses in identical twins.

The sequenced material came from PBMCs. All receptors come from a young woman in good health.

This clonotype was found once. The chain has TRBV6-1 and TRBJ2-1; no firm D call. The CDR3 covers 15 residues. V dropped 5 bases and J dropped 3 bases, with 14 bases sitting between them. Germline lookup yields CDR1 MNHNS and CDR2 SASEGT. The CDR3 sequence is CASSPFRTYYNEQFF. The DNA for the CDR3 is TGTGCCAGCAGTCCCTTTCGGACGTACTACAATGAGCAGTTCTTC.

At least ten counts were recorded for this clonotype. The J gene is TRBJ1-4, the V gene TRBV5-1, with no clear D. The CDR3 has 13 residues. Between the trimmed V and J ends, which lost 5 bases and 3 bases, there was a span of 8 bases. In germline, CDR1 is SGHRS, CDR2 YFSETQ. The CDR3 region is CASSTLSNEKLFF. The CDR3 DNA sequence: TGCGCCAGCAGTACACTCTCTAATGAAAAACTGTTTTTT. Looking up the rest from reference TRBV5-1 and TRBJ1-4 gives the full variable domain: KAGVTQTPRYLIKTRGQQVTLSCSPISGHRSVSWYQQTPGQGLQFLFEYFSETQRNKGNFPGRFSGRQFSNSRSEMNVSTLELGDSALYLCASSTLSNEKLFFGSGTQLSVL.

The CDR3 DNA reads as TGCAGTGCTAGAGAGGGGACGGTTGAAGCTTTCTTT. It yields the protein CSAREGTVEAFF. The chain combines TRBV20-1 with TRBJ1-1; tentatively, D is TRBD1 (5 bases). The CDR3 is made up of 12 amino acids. CDR1 and CDR2 from the germline V gene are DFQATT and SNEGSKA (reference sequence). The V end lost 0 bases, the J end lost 7 bases, and 9 bases lay between the germline ends.

The rearrangement joins TRBV12-3 or TRBV12-4 to TRBJ2-2; 7 bases map to TRBD1. The V segment lost 6 bases and the J segment 6 bases; nucleotides outside the gene matches: 7. This CDR3 has 14 amino acids. The CDR3 DNA reads as TGTGCCAGCAGGAAACAGGGGATTGCCGGGGAGCTGTTTTTT. It translates to CASRKQGIAGELFF.

This clonotype was detected a few times. The genes are TRBV10-1 and TRBJ2-2; D remains ambiguous. Germline V CDR1 and CDR2: WNHNN, SYGVQD (reference sequence). V lost 0 bases and J 2 bases, leaving 7 bases between the germline ends. The CDR3 contains 15 residues. CDR3 DNA sequence: TGCGCCAGCAGTGAGTCAAGGCCTAACACCGGGGAGCTGTTTTTT. The encoded protein is CASSESRPNTGELFF.

The chain is built from TRBV19 and TRBJ2-7; TRBD2 agrees at 7 bases. Per germline, CDR1 LNHDA and CDR2 SQIVND (reference sequence). CDR3 length: 15 amino acids. V dropped 0 bases and J dropped 2; count of bases not matched to a gene: 4. CDR3 region: CASSIEAGPTYEQYF. The CDR3 nucleotides are TGTGCCAGTAGTATAGAAGCGGGACCTACCTACGAGCAGTACTTC.

Regarding this clonotype: Given a much more abundant clone one base away, this may be a read error. The rearrangement uses TRBV7-9 and TRBJ2-5, with 10 positions matching TRBD2. The V and J ends lost 1 base and 5 bases, in that order; junction bases with no gene match: 4. The CDR3 loop spans 15 amino acids. CDR1 and CDR2 from the germline V gene are SEHNR and FQNEAQ (reference sequence). CDR3 nucleotides: TGTGCCAGCAGCTTAGGAACTAGCGGGGATGAGACCCAGTACTTC. This gives the protein CASSLGTSGDETQYF.

The CDR3 here is CASSLWTGYRDGEAFF. The CDR3 DNA reads TGTGCCAGCAGCCTCTGGACAGGGTATCGTGACGGTGAAGCTTTCTTT. V is TRBV11-2 and J is TRBJ1-1, with 8 bases matching TRBD1. With V trimmed by 5 bases and J by 7 bases, 15 bases remained unmatched. The CDR3 runs 16 residues. CDR1 SGHAT and CDR2 FQNNGV come from the germline V gene.

This clonotype was observed a handful of times. This CDR3 is CAGGGQAYYGYTF. The CDR3 nucleotides are TGTGCCGGAGGGGGACAGGCGTACTATGGCTACACCTTC. The V call is TRBV6-1, the J call TRBJ1-2, with 8 bases identical to TRBD1. The CDR3 spans 13 residues. CDR1 and CDR2 from the germline V gene are MNHNS and SASEGT. The J segment lost 3 bases and the V segment lost 11 bases, leaving 8 bases of the junction unmatched.

This clonotype was counted at least ten times. The chain combines TRBV10-3 with TRBJ1-2, with 7 bases aligning to TRBD1. CDR3 length: 15 amino acids. J was trimmed by 1 base and V by 6 bases; bases with no gene match: 8. CDR1 ENHRY and CDR2 SYGVKD come from the germline V gene. CDR3 region: CAISDRDSGNYGYTF. The CDR3 nucleotides are TGTGCCATCAGCGACAGGGATTCGGGTAACTATGGCTACACCTTC.

This clonotype has only a few counts. The chain has TRBV20-1 and TRBJ1-4; D gene unclear. The germline CDR1 and CDR2 sequences are DFQATT and SNEGSKA (reference sequence). The CDR3 length is 13 residues. V lost 6 bases to trimming and J lost 3 bases, with 11 bases between them. This CDR3 is CSASWASNEKLFF. Here the CDR3 DNA reads TGCAGTGCCAGCTGGGCTTCTAATGAAAAACTGTTTTTT.

This clonotype showed up just a few times. J is TRBJ1-5 and V is TRBV6-1; D possibly corresponds to TRBD1 (6 bases). In germline, CDR1 is MNHNS, CDR2 SASEGT. CDR3 length equals 13 residues. V was trimmed by 7 bases and J by 6 bases, leaving 13 bases between them. The CDR3 bases are TGTGCCAGCATTGCGGGGGCCGGTCAGCCCCAGCATTTT. Its translation is CASIAGAGQPQHF.

This clonotype was counted many times. V usage is TRBV5-1 and J usage is TRBJ2-2, with D unclear. Trimming removed 0 bases from V and 3 bases from J, with 3 bases in between. CDR1 and CDR2 (germline): SGHRS, YFSETQ. The CDR3 extends over 13 amino acids. CDR3 residues: CASSLGDTGELFF. The CDR3 coding sequence is TGCGCCAGCAGCTTGGGTGACACCGGGGAGCTGTTTTTT. Supplemented by reference TRBV5-1 and TRBJ2-2, the full variable domain reads KAGVTQTPRYLIKTRGQQVTLSCSPISGHRSVSWYQQTPGQGLQFLFEYFSETQRNKGNFPGRFSGRQFSNSRSEMNVSTLELGDSALYLCASSLGDTGELFFGEGSRLTVL.

At least ten counts were recorded for this clonotype. The chain links TRBV2 to TRBJ2-6; 8 bases map to TRBD2. This CDR3 has 20 amino acids. Trimming at V came to 1 base and at J to 2 bases, leaving 13 bases not matched to a gene. CDR1 and CDR2 (germline): SNHLY, FYNNEI. In DNA, the CDR3 is TGTGCCAGCAGTGAAGGTCGCGGGAGGCCCCGAACTACTGGGGCCAACGTCCTGACTTTC. Protein sequence: CASSEGRGRPRTTGANVLTF.

Regarding this clonotype: With a far larger clone one base away, a read error is the likely cause. V and J are TRBV3-1 and TRBJ2-1; D is uncertain. V was pared by 5 bases and J by 0 bases, with 5 bases between. Germline lookup yields CDR1 LGHDT and CDR2 YNNKEL (reference sequence). This CDR3 is 13 amino acids long. The CDR3 sequence: CASSMSSYNEQFF. As DNA, the CDR3 is TGTGCCAGCAGCATGAGCTCCTACAATGAGCAGTTCTTC.

The DNA of the CDR3 is TGCGCCAGCAGCCCCCGTAGGGACCTTAGCACAGATACGCAGTATTTT. Protein product: CASSPRRDLSTDTQYF. The gene calls are TRBV4-1 and TRBJ2-3; the D call may be TRBD1 or TRBD2 (5 bases each). Germline V gives CDR1 MGHRA, CDR2 YSYEKL. V lost 4 bases to trimming and J lost 0 bases, with 14 bases between them. The CDR3 spans 16 residues.

A word on this clonotype: The junction and the germline gene differ at one end; a read error may be behind it. The rearrangement links TRBV20-1 to TRBJ2-3; D is unclear. The germline CDR1 and CDR2 sequences are DFQATT and SNEGSKA (reference sequence). This CDR3 contains 10 residues. The CDR3 here is CSPRLSPHYF. The CDR3 bases are TGCAGTCCCAGACTTTCTCCGCACTATTTT.

This chain links TRBV19 with TRBJ1-5; D remains ambiguous. The V gene lost 3 bases and the J gene lost 4 bases, with 4 bases spanning the gap. CDR1 LNHDA and CDR2 SQIVND come from the germline V gene (reference sequence). The CDR3 is made up of 12 amino acids. This CDR3 reads CASSIINQPQHF. The CDR3 bases are TGTGCCAGTAGTATCATAAATCAGCCCCAGCATTTT.

This clonotype was seen more than once but under ten times. The chain employs TRBV3-1 and TRBJ2-7; 10 nucleotides agree with TRBD2. CDR3 length: 13 residues. Germline V lookup: CDR1 LGHDT, CDR2 YNNKEL (reference sequence). V gave up 4 bases and J gave up 6 bases; unmatched junction bases: 3. The CDR3 DNA reads as TGTGCCAGCAGCCTCGGACTAGCGGCCGAGCAGTACGTC. It codes for CASSLGLAAEQYV.

In this sample, this clonotype turned up many times. The V and J genes are TRBV29-1 and TRBJ2-7; the D is unclear. The V end was cut by 2 bases, the J end by 0 bases, with 14 bases between. The CDR3 is 15 residues long. The germline CDR1 and CDR2 sequences are SQVTM and ANQGSEA. CDR3 nucleotide sequence: TGCAGCGTTGAATTGGGCCGCAGCAGCTCCTACGAGCAGTACTTC. Translated, it gives CSVELGRSSSYEQYF.

The chain carries TRBV2 and TRBJ2-5; no clear D gene. Germline lookup yields CDR1 SNHLY and CDR2 FYNNEI. There are 16 residues in the CDR3. V gave up 5 bases and J gave up 1 base, with 17 bases separating them. CDR3 sequence reads: CASSLRPDLIQETQYF. CDR3 nucleotides: TGTGCCAGCAGTCTTCGGCCTGACTTGATCCAAGAGACCCAGTACTTC.

This clonotype was found a few times. The rearrangement uses TRBV4-2 and TRBJ2-5; D tentatively reads TRBD1 or TRBD2 (6 bases each). Germline CDR1 and CDR2: LGHNA and YNFKEQ. V was pared by 4 bases and J by 0 bases, with 15 bases between. CDR3 length: 16 amino acids. CDR3 sequence: CASSPRGQGYQETQYF. The CDR3 DNA sequence: TGTGCCAGCAGCCCTCGGGGGCAGGGATACCAAGAGACCCAGTACTTC.

The chain couples TRBV23-1 to TRBJ2-7; D might be TRBD1 or TRBD2, each matching 5 bases. TRBV23-1 falls under the ORF class, with uncertain function. This CDR3 is 15 amino acids long. V lost 7 bases to trimming and J lost 3 bases, with 19 bases between them. This chain's CDR3 is CASINLPGRIYEQYV. The DNA of the CDR3 is TGCGCCAGCATTAACCTCCCGGGACGGATCTACGAGCAGTACGTC.

CDR3 residues: CASSPNQGIIQETQYF. The DNA for the CDR3 is TGTGCCAGCAGCCCCAACCAGGGCATTATCCAAGAGACCCAGTACTTC. The V call is TRBV7-2, the J call TRBJ2-5; possibly TRBD1 for D (5 bases). Germline-derived CDR1 and CDR2 are SGHTA and FQGNSA. The CDR3 is made up of 16 amino acids. V lost 5 bases to trimming and J lost 1 base, with 17 bases between them.

For the CDR3, the DNA is TGTGCCAGCAGGCGGGGGACGGGATCACAAGAGACCCAGTACTTC. Translated, it gives CASRRGTGSQETQYF. The chain has TRBV12-3 or TRBV12-4 and TRBJ2-5; 7 bases align to TRBD2. The CDR3 runs 15 residues. The trim removed 6 bases at V and 2 bases at J, leaving 9 bases unmatched.

This clonotype was seen more than once but under ten times. This chain links TRBV12-5 with TRBJ2-5; D is perhaps TRBD2 (5 bases). Trimming took off 7 bases at V and 3 bases at J, with 18 bases between the two ends. The CDR3 length is 15 residues. Germline loops: CDR1 LGHNT, CDR2 FRNRAP. In DNA, the CDR3 is TGTGCTAGTGCCTCTGGCGGGCAGGTCAAAGAGACCCAGTACTTC. It encodes CASASGGQVKETQYF.

The sample holds many counts of this clonotype. The chain is built from TRBV28 and TRBJ2-5, with TRBD2 identical over 9 bases. In germline, CDR1 is MDHEN, CDR2 SYDVKM. The V segment lost 4 bases and the J segment 3 bases; nucleotides outside the gene matches: 6. The CDR3 extends over 15 amino acids. The CDR3 DNA reads TGTGCCAGCAGTTCCGGGACTAGCCGAAAAGAGACCCAGTACTTC. Its protein product is CASSSGTSRKETQYF.

This clonotype turned up a few times. This chain joins TRBV21-1 and TRBJ1-6; the table calls TRBD1, which could not be checked here. TRBV21-1 is deemed a pseudogene. The CDR3 sequence is 15 residues long. The chain's CDR3 is CASSQGFRGDSPLHF. DNA for the CDR3: TGTGCCAGCAGTCAGGGGTTCCGGGGTGATTCACCCCTCCACTTT.

In this sample, this clonotype turned up many times. The chain joins TRBV12-3 or TRBV12-4 to TRBJ1-5; D remains ambiguous. CDR3 length equals 16 residues. Trimming removed 5 bases at V and 0 bases at J, with 14 bases between. The CDR3 region is CASSRRGGISNQPQHF. The CDR3 coding sequence is TGTGCCAGCAGTCGCCGGGGTGGGATTAGCAATCAGCCCCAGCATTTT.

This clonotype has only a few counts. The chain couples TRBV27 to TRBJ2-2; no reliable D call. The V and J ends lost 5 bases and 2 bases respectively, with 6 bases between them. Germline V gene data show CDR1 as MNHEY and CDR2 as SMNVEV (reference sequence). The CDR3 covers 13 residues. CDR3 protein: CASSAINTGELFF. The CDR3 coding sequence is TGTGCCAGCAGTGCCATTAACACCGGGGAGCTGTTTTTT.